One sample yielded the 24 T cell receptor beta chains listed below, sequenced in a study of T cell responses to AZD1222 COVID-19 vaccine. Data came from immunoSEQ multiplex PCR; TCRdb stores just in-frame clones and leaves some out. Of about 150,000 clones in the sample, roughly 90% were seen once. Here the sequenced sample was peripheral blood, taken 28 days after the second AZD1222 dose. These receptor sequences come from an adult who received the AZD1222 COVID-19 vaccine.

As DNA, the CDR3 is TGTGCCAGCAGCTTAGTTTCAGGGGAGTGGGGGGCTGGTCAGCCCCAGCATTTT. This sequence encodes CASSLVSGEWGAGQPQHF. The chain is built from TRBV7-2 and TRBJ1-5; tentatively, D is TRBD1 (6 bases). The germline CDR1 and CDR2 sequences are SGHTA and FQGNSA. The length of the CDR3 is 18 residues. With 1 base removed from V and 6 bases from J, the gap between germline ends came to 22 bases.

V usage is TRBV23-1 and J usage is TRBJ2-2; TRBD1 or TRBD2 may be the D gene (5 bases each). TRBV23-1 is an ORF, and what it does is uncertain. The CDR3 contains 15 residues. The V and J ends lost 2 bases and 5 bases respectively, with 12 bases between them. In DNA form, the CDR3 reads TGCGCCAGCAGTCAAAGGGGCCCGGGGACCGGGGAGCTGTTTTTT. It is translated as CASSQRGPGTGELFF.

The table lists this clone with a count of one. This rearrangement joins TRBV6-5 to TRBJ2-7; 8 nucleotides align to TRBD2. The germline CDR1 and CDR2 sequences are MNHEY and SVGAGI. Trimming cost V 0 bases and J 2 bases; bases outside gene matches: 3. CDR3 length equals 15 residues. The chain's CDR3 is CASSYSLAGAYEQYF. As DNA, the CDR3 is TGTGCCAGCAGTTACTCCCTAGCGGGTGCCTACGAGCAGTACTTC.

The chain combines TRBV28 with TRBJ1-5, with D possibly TRBD1 on 5 matching bases. CDR3 length: 11 residues. Trimming removed 6 bases from V and 5 bases from J, with 5 bases in between. Germline V gene data show CDR1 as MDHEN and CDR2 as SYDVKM. The CDR3: CASRGDQPQHF. The CDR3 coding sequence is TGTGCCAGCAGGGGGGATCAGCCCCAGCATTTT.

This rearrangement joins TRBV9 to TRBJ1-5, with D perhaps TRBD1 (5 bases). Per germline, CDR1 SGDLS and CDR2 YYNGEE. CDR3 size: 15 residues. The ends were cut back, 0 bases at V and 1 base at J, with 8 bases in the middle. The CDR3 DNA is TGTGCCAGCAGCGTAGGGCAGGGAAGCAATCAGCCCCAGCATTTT. Its protein is CASSVGQGSNQPQHF.

The chain has TRBV19 and TRBJ2-3; no clear D gene. The germline V gene has CDR1 LNHDA and CDR2 SQIVND (reference sequence). The CDR3 covers 16 residues. Trimming cost V 3 bases and J 1 base, with 14 bases left between them. The CDR3 here is CASSILGHSGTDTQYF. The DNA of the CDR3 is TGTGCCAGTAGTATTCTTGGGCACTCGGGCACAGATACGCAGTATTTT.

The CDR3 DNA reads as TGTGCCAGCACCCCTATATGGCAAGCGGGAGAAGATGAGCAGTTCTTC. Its translation is CASTPIWQAGEDEQFF. V is TRBV11-2 and J is TRBJ2-1, with 8 bases that match TRBD2. Trimming cost V 7 bases and J 8 bases; bases outside gene matches: 16. The germline V gene encodes CDR1 SGHAT and CDR2 FQNNGV. The CDR3 extends over 16 amino acids.

The chain combines TRBV10-3 with TRBJ1-2; the D is unclear. The germline CDR1 and CDR2 sequences are ENHRY and SYGVKD. V dropped 7 bases and J dropped 7 bases, with 13 bases sitting between them. The CDR3 loop spans 12 amino acids. The CDR3 DNA reads as TGTGCCATCACCCAAGAGGGTGCTGGCTACACCTTC. Protein product: CAITQEGAGYTF.

V gene TRBV21-1 combines with J gene TRBJ2-5; the table calls TRBD2, which could not be checked here. TRBV21-1 is reported as a pseudogene. The CDR3 is made up of 16 amino acids. The CDR3 spells CASSKLLRRSVETQYF. CDR3 coding DNA: TGTGCCAGCAGCAAATTATTAAGGAGGTCTGTGGAGACCCAGTACTTC.

V gene TRBV3-1 (or the pseudogene TRBV3-2) combines with J gene TRBJ1-1; D is uncertain. Germline CDR1 LGHDT, CDR2 YNNKEL (reference sequence). V was cut by 8 bases and J by 0 bases, with 7 bases left in between. CDR3 length equals 12 residues. The CDR3 region is CASAAVNTEAFF. The CDR3 DNA follows: TGTGCCAGCGCCGCGGTGAACACTGAAGCTTTCTTT.

The rearrangement uses TRBV7-2 and TRBJ2-3; no clear D gene. Germline loops: CDR1 SGHTA, CDR2 FQGNSA. With 2 bases removed from V and 4 bases from J, the gap between germline ends came to 7 bases. The CDR3 extends over 13 amino acids. This CDR3 reads CASSLSGADTQYF. The CDR3 DNA sequence: TGTGCCAGCAGCTTAAGTGGGGCAGATACGCAGTATTTT.

J is TRBJ2-2 and V is TRBV5-4, with D maybe TRBD2 (5 bases). V was trimmed by 0 bases and J by 4 bases, leaving 7 bases between them. The germline V gene has CDR1 SGHNT and CDR2 YYREEE (reference sequence). The CDR3 has 14 residues. The CDR3 spells CASSLVASTGELFF. CDR3 bases: TGTGCCAGCAGCTTGGTAGCGAGCACCGGGGAGCTGTTTTTT.

The chain is built from TRBV5-4 and TRBJ2-1; 7 bases match TRBD1. The germline CDR1 and CDR2 sequences are SGHNT and YYREEE (reference sequence). V dropped 0 bases and J dropped 8; count of bases not matched to a gene: 8. The CDR3 contains 15 residues. This CDR3 reads CASSLGGAGGYEQFF. Here the CDR3 DNA reads TGTGCCAGCAGCTTGGGCGGAGCAGGGGGTTATGAGCAGTTCTTC.

This rearrangement joins TRBV6-5 to TRBJ1-2, with 8 bases fitting TRBD1. CDR1 is MNHEY and CDR2 is SVGAGI in the germline V gene. Trimming took 2 bases from V and 6 from J; bases not matched to a gene: 8. This CDR3 has 15 amino acids. The CDR3 sequence is CASSYTDRVSHGYTF. The CDR3 DNA sequence: TGTGCCAGCAGTTACACGGACAGGGTCTCCCATGGCTACACCTTC.

The chain joins TRBV19 to TRBJ2-3; D perhaps matches TRBD1 (6 bases). This CDR3 is 13 amino acids long. Germline V gene lookup returns CDR1 LNHDA and CDR2 SQIVND (reference sequence). Trimming shortened V by 4 bases and J by 4 bases, and 9 bases separated the two germline ends. The CDR3 nucleotides read TGTGCCAGTAGTACACAGGGAGCAGATACGCAGTATTTT. Translated, it gives CASSTQGADTQYF.

A single count supports this clone. The gene calls are TRBV6-9 and TRBJ2-3; tentatively, D is TRBD1 (5 bases). CDR1 and CDR2 (germline): MNHGY, SVAAGI. V lost 2 bases, J lost 0 bases, and 12 bases lay in between. This CDR3 is built from 16 residues. CDR3 nucleotides: TGTGCCAGCAGTTATGAACAGGCAACTAGCACAGATACGCAGTATTTT. It codes for CASSYEQATSTDTQYF.

J is TRBJ2-3 and V is TRBV4-1; tentatively, D is TRBD1 (6 bases). Trimming took 1 base from V and 9 from J, leaving 17 bases between them. CDR3 length: 15 amino acids. Looked up from germline, CDR1 is MGHRA and CDR2 is YSYEKL. CDR3 in amino acids: CASSQVGTRQGTQYF. For the CDR3, the DNA is TGCGCCAGCAGCCAAGTAGGGACGCGGCAGGGGACGCAGTATTTT.

The V and J genes are TRBV4-1 and TRBJ2-3, with TRBD1 identical over 11 bases. This CDR3 contains 18 residues. J lost 4 bases, V lost 0 bases, and 9 bases had no gene match. The V gene's germline CDR1 is MGHRA and CDR2 YSYEKL. DNA for the CDR3: TGCGCCAGCAGCCAAGAAAGTCCTCGGGACAGGGGGTCAGATACGCAGTATTTT. This translates into CASSQESPRDRGSDTQYF.

This sequence joins TRBV29-1 and TRBJ2-5, with D unclear. V dropped 6 bases and J dropped 5 bases, with 16 bases sitting between them. The CDR3 spans 13 residues. Germline V gives CDR1 SQVTM, CDR2 ANQGSEA. The DNA of the CDR3 is TGCAGCGTGGGGTTGCTCAAAGGGGAGACCCAGTACTTC. It codes for CSVGLLKGETQYF.

The V gene is TRBV7-9, the J gene TRBJ2-1; 9 bases are a match to TRBD2. With V trimmed by 2 bases and J by 0 bases, 2 bases remained unmatched. CDR1 and CDR2 (germline): SEHNR, FQNEAQ (reference sequence). This CDR3 is built from 16 residues. The DNA for the CDR3 is TGTGCCAGCAGCTTAACGCGGGGGGGCTCCTACAATGAGCAGTTCTTC. Its protein product is CASSLTRGGSYNEQFF.

The chain is built from TRBV3-1 (or the pseudogene TRBV3-2) and TRBJ2-7, with 7 nucleotides matching TRBD2. Trimming removed 4 bases from V and 4 bases from J; junction bases left unmatched: 10. The germline V gene encodes CDR1 LGHDT and CDR2 YNNKEL (reference sequence). The CDR3 loop spans 15 amino acids. Here the CDR3 DNA reads TGTGCCAGCAGCCCTGTCGTCGAGCGGGAATACGAGCAGTACTTC. Protein sequence: CASSPVVEREYEQYF.

This rearrangement joins TRBV5-6 to TRBJ2-3, with D perhaps given as TRBD1 or TRBD2 (6 bases each). CDR3 length: 15 amino acids. The V gene lost 1 base and the J gene lost 4 bases, with 13 bases spanning the gap. Germline V gene sequence: CDR1 SGHDT, CDR2 YYEEEE. CDR3 coding DNA: TGTGCCAGCAGCTTGTGGCACAGGGAGGCAGATACGCAGTATTTT. Translated: CASSLWHREADTQYF.

The rearrangement uses TRBV28 and TRBJ1-1; TRBD1 agrees at 7 bases. The CDR3 runs to 17 residues. The V gene's germline CDR1 is MDHEN and CDR2 SYDVKM. With V trimmed by 8 bases and J by 1 base, 16 bases remained unmatched. CDR3 bases: TGTGCCAGCGACCCGACCCCGGGACAGCCTTCGAACACTGAAGCTTTCTTT. Residues: CASDPTPGQPSNTEAFF.

The chain combines TRBV4-3 with TRBJ2-3; 8 nucleotides align to TRBD1. The CDR3 is made up of 14 amino acids. Germline CDR1 is LGHNA and CDR2 is YSLEER. V shed 2 bases and J 3 bases; nucleotides not matched to a gene: 1. CDR3 sequence (DNA): TGCGCCAGCAGCCAAAGGACAGGGACAGATACGCAGTATTTT. Residues: CASSQRTGTDTQYF.